The T cell receptor (beta chain) under discussion was sequenced for a study of vaccination effects on CD4 cells after COVID-19. At the level of the study: Both of the two convalescent patients gave a sample, one 16 days and one a week before vaccination.

ViraFEST assay sequencing came after antigen-specific CD4+ T cells were expanded with viral peptide pools. After about 10 days in culture, the CD4+ T cells were isolated. Convalescent patients had PCR-confirmed SARS-CoV-2 infection between March and December 2020. Half-medium changes using IL-2 medium occurred on days 3 and 7. A note on this clone: Its antigen is as yet unknown.

The table came from immunoSEQ multiplex PCR; TCRdb's copy has only in-frame clones and leaves some out. The sample shows 20,000 to 30,000 clones, about three quarters of them seen only once. Germline assignment: CDR1 LNHDA and CDR2 SQIVND (reference sequence). This CDR3 is 16 amino acids long. V dropped 5 bases and J dropped 5; count of bases not matched to a gene: 13. This material consisted of CD4+ T cells from PBMCs cultured with HCoV-NL63 spike peptides, taken before COVID-19 vaccination. The chain joins TRBV19 to TRBJ2-3; 7 bases match TRBD2. The TCR comes from a human donor who had a prior SARS-CoV-2 infection. The CDR3 here is CASSPGVRAGVDTQYF. In DNA form, the CDR3 reads TGTGCCAGTAGTCCGGGGGTAAGGGCGGGAGTAGATACGCAGTATTTT.